The clone carrying this T cell receptor (beta chain) has just a few counts. Germline-derived CDR1 and CDR2 are SEHNR and FQNEAQ (reference sequence). With 1 base removed from V and 2 bases from J, the gap between germline ends came to 5 bases. There are 13 residues in the CDR3. The data stem from a study of blood T cell repertoires in COVID-19. Study as a whole: The United States, Italy and Spain provided the acute and convalescent COVID-19 samples. PBMCs, B-cell-depleted T cells, or T cells provided the cDNA or gDNA that made up the material.

Method: immunoSEQ multiplex PCR; TCRdb's copy keeps in-frame clones and lacks some. The repertoire consists of 200,000 to 250,000 clones, with approximately 90% occurring once and the leading ten covering less than 3.5%. The receptor was derived from a man aged 25-40 years with COVID-19, enrolled during active disease. Sequencing was done on a sample of peripheral blood. The chain recombines TRBV7-9 with TRBJ1-2; D call uncertain. CDR3 loop: CASSLELNYGYTF. The CDR3 coding sequence is TGTGCCAGCAGCTTAGAACTAAACTATGGCTACACCTTC.